This T cell receptor beta chain was identified in a study of neurological immune-mediated disorders. Study-wide findings and caveats: In HTLV-1-associated myelopathy, TCR clonal expansion was greatest, whereas multiple sclerosis had the least, falling below healthy controls.

This clonotype was counted many times. Its matching antigen is unknown. At one end the junction does not follow the germline gene, possibly because of a read error. The CDR3 totals 16 residues. Germline V gene lookup returns CDR1 MNHEY and CDR2 SMNVEV (reference sequence). A 10-nucleotide random UMI tagged transcripts in template-switch 5'RACE cDNA synthesis. Every sequencing run produced over 190 million TCR-beta sequences, and the sequences from any one run covered 15-18 subjects. From the 5' RACE reads, TCRdb called clonotypes with MiXCR, one entry per CDR3 protein. The table lists some 48,000 distinct CDR3 sequences, 20% to 25% of them singletons. The time point: technical triplicate 3. Unsorted libraries were derived from 2 million PBMCs stored at -80 C.

The source material was PBMCs. The receptor's source is a man aged 55 to 70 with HTLV-1-associated myelopathy (HAM/TSP). This chain connects TRBV27 to TRBJ1-1; no firm D call. The CDR3 nucleotides are TGTGCCAGCAGTCCGTACCCCGGGAGCGCTACCCTGAGGCGGATCTTT. Translated, it gives CASSPYPGSATLRRIF.